A few counts support the clone carrying this T cell receptor beta chain. The antigen is not known. Clones were read by immunoSEQ multiplex PCR, and TCRdb kept only the in-frame ones, dropping some. This repertoire shows about 150,000 clones, 80% to 90% found once; its top ten account for roughly 10%. The V gene lost 6 bases and the J gene lost 4 bases, with 16 bases spanning the gap. CDR3 length equals 15 residues. CDR1 is MNHEY, CDR2 SVGAGI, per germline. This specimen comes from a study of T cell responses to AZD1222 COVID-19 vaccine. Study-wide findings and caveats: Without day 14 samples, only post-peak T cell repertoires were studied. The sample set comprised mostly white British donors with more females, and clonal diversity was possibly underestimated.

The chain combines TRBV6-5 with TRBJ2-1; D perhaps matches TRBD2 (5 bases). Sequencing was performed on peripheral blood, taken 28 days after the second AZD1222 dose. This receptor was taken from an adult who received the AZD1222 COVID-19 vaccine. The CDR3 DNA sequence: TGTGCCAGCAGCCGACTACCACTTGCTTACAATGAGCAGTTCTTC. It encodes CASSRLPLAYNEQFF.